This T cell receptor (beta chain) is from a study of T cell responses to AZD1222 COVID-19 vaccine. Second-dose recipients at about 4 or about 12 weeks were treated as one pooled group. A word on this clone: Its specificity is not known.

Sequenced by immunoSEQ multiplex PCR; TCRdb stores in-frame clones only, minus some. The sample holds 110,000 to 150,000 clones, approximately 91% seen once. This CDR3 has 12 residues. The germline V gene encodes CDR1 GTSNPN and CDR2 SVGIG (reference sequence). The V end was cut by 3 bases, the J end by 5 bases, with 10 bases between. General study results and limits: Epitopes outside B.1.351 and B.1.1.7 mutated regions reportedly drew nearly half of spike TCRs. CD4 TCRs covered the whole spike, strongest at regions 160-218 and 743-854. White British people made up most donors, females outnumbered males, and clonal diversity was possibly underestimated.

This sequence joins TRBV30 and TRBJ2-5; D remains unclear. This sequence was found in an adult who received the AZD1222 COVID-19 vaccine. This specimen consisted of peripheral blood, obtained 28 days after the second AZD1222 dose. This CDR3 reads CAWREHLETQYF. The CDR3 coding sequence is TGTGCCTGGAGAGAGCATCTGGAGACCCAGTACTTC.